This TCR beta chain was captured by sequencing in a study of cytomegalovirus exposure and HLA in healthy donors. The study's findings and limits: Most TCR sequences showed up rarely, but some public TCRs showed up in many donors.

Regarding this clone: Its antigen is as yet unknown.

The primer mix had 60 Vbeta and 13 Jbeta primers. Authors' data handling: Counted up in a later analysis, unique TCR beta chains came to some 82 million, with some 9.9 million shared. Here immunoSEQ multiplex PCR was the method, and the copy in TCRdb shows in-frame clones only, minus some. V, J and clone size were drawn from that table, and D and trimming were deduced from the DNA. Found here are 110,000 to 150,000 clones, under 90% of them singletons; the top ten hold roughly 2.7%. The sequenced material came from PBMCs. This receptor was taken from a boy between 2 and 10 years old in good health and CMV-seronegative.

The CDR3: CASSAEAGRTYEQYF. The CDR3 nucleotides read TGTGCCAGCAGTGCCGAGGCAGGGAGGACCTACGAGCAGTACTTC. The rearrangement joins TRBV6-4 to TRBJ2-7, with D possibly matching TRBD2 (6 bases). CDR3 length: 15 amino acids. V lost 4 bases and J 2 bases, leaving 15 bases between the germline ends. Germline V gene lookup returns CDR1 MRHNA and CDR2 SNTAGT.